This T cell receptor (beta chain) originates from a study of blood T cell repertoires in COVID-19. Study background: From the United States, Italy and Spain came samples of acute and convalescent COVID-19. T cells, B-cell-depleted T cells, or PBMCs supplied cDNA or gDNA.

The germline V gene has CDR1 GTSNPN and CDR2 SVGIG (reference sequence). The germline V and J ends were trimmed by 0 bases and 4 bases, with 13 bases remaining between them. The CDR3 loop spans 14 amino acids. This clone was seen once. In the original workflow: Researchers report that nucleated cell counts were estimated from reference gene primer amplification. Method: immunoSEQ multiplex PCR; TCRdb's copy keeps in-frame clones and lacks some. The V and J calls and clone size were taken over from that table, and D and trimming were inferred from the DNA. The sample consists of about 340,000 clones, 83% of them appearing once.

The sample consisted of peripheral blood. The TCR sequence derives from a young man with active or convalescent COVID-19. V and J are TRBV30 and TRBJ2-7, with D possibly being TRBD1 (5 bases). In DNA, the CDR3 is TGTGCCTGGAGTGTAGGGGTCCAGACTTACGAGCAGTACTTC. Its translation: CAWSVGVQTYEQYF.